Sequencing of this T cell receptor (beta chain) was carried out in a study of CD8 T cells in ankylosing spondylitis. The CDR3 has 13 amino acids. V dropped 7 bases and J dropped 6 bases, with 15 bases sitting between them. Germline CDR1 reads SGHVS; CDR2 reads FNYEAQ. The study's findings and limits: A motif in TCR beta, a set of roughly eight highly homologous variants, appeared characteristic of ankylosing spondylitis blood.

This clonotype appeared many times. The antigen is unknown. From the 5' RACE reads, TCRdb called clonotypes with MiXCR, one entry per CDR3 protein. The table has 200,000 to 250,000 distinct CDR3 sequences, approximately 7.4% seen once. The sample taken for sequencing was blood, either unsorted or a sorted T cell fraction (not recorded which). The rearrangement links TRBV7-6 to TRBJ1-2; possibly TRBD1 for D (6 bases). This receptor was taken from a male donor with ankylosing spondylitis. The CDR3 spells CASTTAGANGYTF. The CDR3 DNA sequence: TGTGCCAGCACCACGGCGGGGGCGAATGGCTACACCTTC.